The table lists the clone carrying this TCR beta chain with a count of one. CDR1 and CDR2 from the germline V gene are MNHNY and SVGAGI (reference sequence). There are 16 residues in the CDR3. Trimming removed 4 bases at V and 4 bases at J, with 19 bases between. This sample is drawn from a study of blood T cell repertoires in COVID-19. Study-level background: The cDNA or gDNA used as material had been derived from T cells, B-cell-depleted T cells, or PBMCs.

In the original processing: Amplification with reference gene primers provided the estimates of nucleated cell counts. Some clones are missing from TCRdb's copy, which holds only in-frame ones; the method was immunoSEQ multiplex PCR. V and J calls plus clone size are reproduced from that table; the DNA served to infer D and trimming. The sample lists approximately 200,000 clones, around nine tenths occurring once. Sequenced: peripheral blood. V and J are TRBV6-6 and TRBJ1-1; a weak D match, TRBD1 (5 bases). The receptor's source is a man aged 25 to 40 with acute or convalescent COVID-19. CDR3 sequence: CASSSYRSPSITEAFF. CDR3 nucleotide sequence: TGTGCCAGCAGTTCATACAGGTCCCCCTCAATCACTGAAGCTTTCTTT.